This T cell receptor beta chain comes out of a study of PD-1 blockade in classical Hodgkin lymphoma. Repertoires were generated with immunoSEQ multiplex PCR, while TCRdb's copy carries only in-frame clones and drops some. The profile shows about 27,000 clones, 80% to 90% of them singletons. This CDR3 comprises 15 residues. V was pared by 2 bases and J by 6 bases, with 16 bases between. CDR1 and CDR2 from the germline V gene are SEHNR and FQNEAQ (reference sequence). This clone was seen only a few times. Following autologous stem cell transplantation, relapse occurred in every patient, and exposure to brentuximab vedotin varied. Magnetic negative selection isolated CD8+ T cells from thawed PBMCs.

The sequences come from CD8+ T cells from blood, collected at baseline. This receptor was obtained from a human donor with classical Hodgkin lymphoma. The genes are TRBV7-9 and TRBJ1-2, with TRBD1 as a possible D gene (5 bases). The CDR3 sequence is CASSLNQGRVDGYTF. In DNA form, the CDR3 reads TGTGCCAGCAGCTTAAATCAGGGAAGGGTTGATGGCTACACCTTC.